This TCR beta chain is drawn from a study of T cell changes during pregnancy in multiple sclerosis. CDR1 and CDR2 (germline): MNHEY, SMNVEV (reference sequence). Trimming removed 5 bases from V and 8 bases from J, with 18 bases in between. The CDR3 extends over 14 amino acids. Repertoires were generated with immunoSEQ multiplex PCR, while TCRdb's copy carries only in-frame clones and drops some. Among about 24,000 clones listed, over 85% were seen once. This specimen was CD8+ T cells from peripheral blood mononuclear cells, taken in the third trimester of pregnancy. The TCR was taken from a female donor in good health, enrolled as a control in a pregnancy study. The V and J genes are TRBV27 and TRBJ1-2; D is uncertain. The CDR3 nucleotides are TGTGCCAGCAGTCATCAGTCTTTCTCGGGGGGCTACACCTTC. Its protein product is CASSHQSFSGGYTF.